This T cell receptor beta chain derives from a study of T-cell memory formation after mild COVID-19. Study results and caveats: Nothing confirmed that second-wave clones peaking on day 37 were specific for SARS-CoV-2. Shrinking CD4+ clones were chiefly CM and EM; CD8+ ones were chiefly EMRA.

This clonotype was recorded at least ten times. What it binds is not known. In germline, CDR1 is SEHNR, CDR2 FQNEAQ (reference sequence). The length of the CDR3 is 13 residues. V was pared by 3 bases and J by 8 bases, with 3 bases of the junction left unmatched. TCRdb reanalysed the 5' RACE reads using MiXCR and keeps one entry per CDR3 protein. The sample contains 300,000 to 350,000 distinct CDR3 sequences, approximately 19% of which appear only once. The TCR was taken from a man aged 18 to 29 who had mild COVID-19 (a few samples of this study predate the infection). Cell type and time point are not known. The chain joins TRBV7-9 to TRBJ2-1, with 8 bases identical to TRBD2. The sample comprised PBMCs or a T cell subset sorted from them (not recorded which). The CDR3 nucleotides read TGTGCCAGCAGCTTCACCGGGGGGGATGAGCAGTTCTTC. Encoded protein: CASSFTGGDEQFF.